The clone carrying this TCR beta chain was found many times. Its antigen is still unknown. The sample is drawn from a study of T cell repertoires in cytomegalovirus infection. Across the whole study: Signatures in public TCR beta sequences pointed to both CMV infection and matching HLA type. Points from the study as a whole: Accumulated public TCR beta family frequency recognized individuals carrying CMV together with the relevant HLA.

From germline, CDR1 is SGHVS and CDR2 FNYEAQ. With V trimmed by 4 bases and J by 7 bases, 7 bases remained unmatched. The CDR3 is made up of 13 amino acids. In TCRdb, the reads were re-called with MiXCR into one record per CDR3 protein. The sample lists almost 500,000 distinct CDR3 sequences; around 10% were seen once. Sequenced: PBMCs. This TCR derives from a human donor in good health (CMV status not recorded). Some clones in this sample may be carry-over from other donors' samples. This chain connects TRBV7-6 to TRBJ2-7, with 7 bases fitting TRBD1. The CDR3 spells CASSSAGGEEQYF. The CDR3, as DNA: TGTGCCAGCAGCTCCGCAGGGGGTGAGGAGCAGTACTTC.